A single sample is the source of the 27 T cell receptor beta chains below, sequenced in a study of post-analysis software for immune sequencing data. Study-level results: Controls had lower frequencies than patients of about 5 TRBV segments, which included TRBV5-6, TRBV5-1 and TRBV20-1.

Each TCR beta cDNA library carried unique molecular identifiers. TCRdb called the PCR reads again in MiXCR, with one record for every CDR3 protein. The sample records 500,000 to 600,000 distinct CDR3 sequences, about 44% being singletons. Antigens for these TCRs are unknown. The sample comprised blood. The receptors here all came from a girl between 5 and 17 years old with multiple sclerosis.

To note about this clonotype: At one end the junction does not follow the germline gene, possibly because of a read error. V is TRBV6-5 and J is TRBJ2-3; no reliable D call. The CDR3 loop spans 13 amino acids. From germline, CDR1 is MNHEY and CDR2 SVGAGI. The CDR3 sequence is CASSYSVADTQYF. The CDR3, as DNA: TGTGCCAGCAGTTACTCGGTGGCAGACACGCAGTATTTT.

The J gene is TRBJ2-4, the V gene TRBV20-1, with TRBD1 identical over 9 bases. V shed 5 bases, J shed 0 bases, and the junction held 5 bases outside the gene matches. Looked up from germline, CDR1 is DFQATT and CDR2 is SNEGSKA (reference sequence). The CDR3 loop spans 15 amino acids. The CDR3 reads CSAWGTGQAKNIQYF. As DNA, the CDR3 is TGCAGTGCTTGGGGGACAGGGCAAGCCAAAAACATTCAGTACTTC.

This clonotype was counted at least ten times. Its ends do not fully match the called genes, so a read error is possible. The chain uses TRBV5-1 and TRBJ1-4; D ambiguous. The CDR3 spans 11 residues. CDR1 and CDR2 from the germline V gene are SGHRS and YFSETQ. Here the CDR3 DNA reads TGTGCCAGCAGCCTTAATGAAAAACTGTTTTTT. Its protein product is CASSLNEKLFF.

The chain has TRBV11-3 and TRBJ2-1; a possible D gene is TRBD1 (6 bases). Trimming pared 4 bases from V and 4 bases from J, leaving 14 bases between. Looked up from germline, CDR1 is SGHNT and CDR2 is YENEEA. The CDR3 runs 15 residues. The CDR3: CASSYDRMGYNEQFF. The CDR3 bases are TGTGCCAGCAGCTATGACAGGATGGGATACAATGAGCAGTTCTTC.

The chain couples TRBV12-3 or TRBV12-4 to TRBJ2-7, with 8 nucleotides matching TRBD1. This CDR3 comprises 15 residues. The J segment lost 7 bases and the V segment lost 4 bases, leaving 12 bases of the junction unmatched. The CDR3 sequence: CASSSSRDRLPEQYF. The CDR3 DNA follows: TGTGCCAGCAGTTCGTCCCGGGACAGGTTACCGGAGCAGTACTTC.

V is TRBV7-9 and J is TRBJ2-1; a possible D gene is TRBD1 (6 bases). The J call may be faulty, since TRBJ2-7 better matches the DNA end. Germline V gene data show CDR1 as SEHNR and CDR2 as FQNEAQ (reference sequence). The CDR3 loop spans 13 amino acids. CDR3 in DNA: TGTGCCAGCAGCTTTCGGACAGCACACGAGCAGTACTTC. This gives the protein CASSFRTAHEQYF.

The V and J genes are TRBV24-1 and TRBJ1-5, with 7 positions matching TRBD1. Germline V gene lookup returns CDR1 KGHDR and CDR2 SFDVKD. V shed 3 bases and J 2 bases; nucleotides not matched to a gene: 3. The CDR3 runs to 15 residues. The CDR3: CATSDPGQGNQPQHF. As DNA, the CDR3 is TGTGCCACCAGTGATCCCGGACAGGGCAATCAGCCCCAGCATTTT.

DNA for the CDR3: TGTGCCACCAGCAGAGAGGGGGCCGGAATGTTTGGGACCCAGTACTTC. This encodes CATSREGAGMFGTQYF. The V call is TRBV15, the J call TRBJ2-5, with a tentative D call TRBD1 (6 bases). This CDR3 region has 16 residues. Germline loops: CDR1 LNHNV, CDR2 YYDKDF (reference sequence). Trimming stripped 0 bases from V and 7 bases from J, with 18 bases between. The full variable domain, in which reference TRBV15 and TRBJ2-5 provide the parts outside the CDR3, is DAMVIQNPRYQVTQFGKPVTLSCSQTLNHNVMYWYQQKSSQAPKLLFHYYDKDFNNEADTPDNFQSRRPNTSFCFLDIRSPGLGDTAMYLCATSREGAGMFGTQYFGPGTRLLVL.

This clonotype was found a few times. The chain links TRBV7-2 to TRBJ2-3; 8 bases fit TRBD2. The CDR3 runs 18 residues. Losses at the gene ends were 5 bases for V and 5 bases for J; bases not matched to a gene: 18. Germline CDR1 SGHTA, CDR2 FQGNSA. This CDR3 reads CASSRQTNGGGLKDTQYF. CDR3 nucleotide sequence: TGTGCCAGCAGCCGACAGACTAACGGGGGGGGCCTAAAAGATACGCAGTATTTT. The entire variable domain, with the rest obtained from reference TRBV7-2 and TRBJ2-3, is as follows: GAGVSQSPSNKVTEKGKDVELRCDPISGHTALYWYRQSLGQGLEFLIYFQGNSAPDKSGLPSDRFSAERTGGSVSTLTIQRTQQEDSAVYLCASSRQTNGGGLKDTQYFGPGTRLTVL.

This chain uses TRBV11-2 with TRBJ1-1, with a weak D call TRBD1 (5 bases). With 1 base removed from V and 0 bases from J, the gap between germline ends came to 15 bases. The CDR3 spans 17 residues. Looked up from germline, CDR1 is SGHAT and CDR2 is FQNNGV. The CDR3 nucleotides are TGTGCCAGCAGCTTAGTGGGGCGCCTCAAACTGAACACTGAAGCTTTCTTT. Protein: CASSLVGRLKLNTEAFF.

J is TRBJ2-7 and V is TRBV5-1; no firm D call. The germline CDR1 and CDR2 sequences are SGHRS and YFSETQ. The CDR3 consists of 14 residues. V lost 0 bases and J 1 base, leaving 8 bases between the germline ends. CDR3 residues: CASSLETSSYEQYF. The CDR3 DNA sequence: TGCGCCAGCAGCTTGGAAACATCTTCCTACGAGCAGTACTTC.

The gene calls are TRBV5-1 and TRBJ2-1; 9 positions match TRBD2. Germline loops: CDR1 SGHRS, CDR2 YFSETQ. This CDR3 region has 18 residues. V trimming: 3 bases; J trimming: 0 bases; junction bases outside the gene matches: 10. DNA of the CDR3: TGCGCCAGCAGCTCCTTGGCGGGAGGGTCTAGCTCCTACAATGAGCAGTTCTTC. Translating it yields CASSSLAGGSSSYNEQFF. Full variable domain (outside the CDR3, taken from reference TRBV5-1 and TRBJ2-1): KAGVTQTPRYLIKTRGQQVTLSCSPISGHRSVSWYQQTPGQGLQFLFEYFSETQRNKGNFPGRFSGRQFSNSRSEMNVSTLELGDSALYLCASSSLAGGSSSYNEQFFGPGTRLTVL.

The chain couples TRBV5-1 to TRBJ2-5; a possible D gene is TRBD2 (5 bases). Germline V CDR1 and CDR2: SGHRS, YFSETQ. Trimming removed 2 bases at V and 3 bases at J, with 14 bases between. The CDR3 is 15 amino acids. CDR3 protein: CASSFTQRAEETQYF. In nucleotides, the CDR3 is TGCGCCAGCAGCTTCACACAGAGGGCGGAAGAGACCCAGTACTTC.

The chain couples TRBV15 to TRBJ2-7; no firm D call. Per the germline V gene, CDR1 is LNHNV and CDR2 is YYDKDF (reference sequence). Trimming left V 0 bases short and J 5 bases short, with 8 bases between. This CDR3 region has 13 residues. CDR3 loop: CATSRDKSHEQYF. CDR3 DNA: TGTGCCACCAGCAGAGATAAATCCCACGAGCAGTACTTC.

This sequence joins TRBV2 and TRBJ2-5; TRBD2 aligns across 13 bases. V shed 6 bases, J shed 5 bases, and the junction held 6 bases outside the gene matches. Germline CDR1 is SNHLY and CDR2 is FYNNEI. The CDR3 has 15 residues. As DNA, the CDR3 is TGTGCCAGCAGGACGGGACTAGCGGGGAGTGAGACCCAGTACTTC. As protein: CASRTGLAGSETQYF. Supplemented by reference TRBV2 and TRBJ2-5, the full variable domain reads EPEVTQTPSHQVTQMGQEVILRCVPISNHLYFYWYRQILGQKVEFLVSFYNNEISEKSEIFDDQFSVERPDGSNFTLKIRSTKLEDSAMYFCASRTGLAGSETQYFGPGTRLLVL.

This clonotype was seen only a few times. At one end the junction does not follow the germline gene, possibly because of a read error. This chain uses TRBV11-3 with TRBJ2-7; D call uncertain. The CDR3 is made up of 15 amino acids. The germline V gene encodes CDR1 SGHNT and CDR2 YENEEA. CDR3 coding DNA: TGTGCCAGCAGTTTAGCCACAGAGAGCTCCTACGAGCAGTACTTC. This sequence encodes CASSLATESSYEQYF.

V and J are TRBV12-3 or TRBV12-4 and TRBJ2-7; 9 nucleotides match TRBD2. V shed 3 bases, J shed 5 bases, and the junction held 5 bases outside the gene matches. This CDR3 contains 14 residues. The CDR3 region is CASSFTSSGDEQYF. The CDR3 DNA reads as TGTGCCAGCAGTTTTACCTCTAGCGGGGACGAGCAGTACTTC.

Notes on this clonotype: The junction and the germline gene differ at one end; a read error may be behind it. The J gene is TRBJ1-1, the V gene TRBV11-2; no firm D call. The CDR3 extends over 14 amino acids. Germline assignment: CDR1 SGHAT and CDR2 FQNNGV. For the CDR3, the DNA is TGTGCCTGCAGGCCCCAGGCAAAGAACACTGAAGCTTTCTTT. Its protein is CACRPQAKNTEAFF.

A word on this clonotype: Given a much more abundant clone one base away, this may be a read error. The chain combines TRBV4-2 with TRBJ2-1, with TRBD2 matching over 11 bases. The J call may be incorrect, as the DNA end agrees better with TRBJ2-7. Per the germline V gene, CDR1 is LGHNA and CDR2 is YNFKEQ. CDR3 length: 16 amino acids. CDR3 DNA: TGTGCCAGCAGCCAAGATAGCGGGAGGGCCTACAATGAGCAGTACTTC. It codes for CASSQDSGRAYNEQYF.

The V call is TRBV20-1, the J call TRBJ2-1, with 9 positions matching TRBD2. V was pared by 5 bases and J by 4 bases, with 12 bases of the junction left unmatched. Germline V gene sequence: CDR1 DFQATT, CDR2 SNEGSKA (reference sequence). This CDR3 is 16 amino acids long. CDR3 region: CSASQERLAVYNEQFF. The CDR3, as DNA: TGCAGTGCTTCCCAGGAACGACTAGCGGTTTACAATGAGCAGTTCTTC.

The V and J genes are TRBV20-1 and TRBJ2-7; 7 nucleotides line up with TRBD1. The CDR3 runs to 13 residues. From germline, CDR1 is DFQATT and CDR2 SNEGSKA (reference sequence). Trimming removed 6 bases from V and 4 bases from J; junction bases left unmatched: 9. This chain's CDR3 is CSAAGTATYEQYF. The CDR3 bases are TGCAGTGCGGCCGGGACAGCGACATACGAGCAGTACTTC.

The chain combines TRBV12-3 or TRBV12-4 with TRBJ1-2; the D is unclear. Trimming took off 3 bases at V and 3 bases at J, with 8 bases between the two ends. This CDR3 has 13 amino acids. The CDR3 spells CASSFGWDYGYTF. In DNA, the CDR3 is TGTGCCAGCAGTTTCGGCTGGGACTATGGCTACACCTTC.

This sequence joins TRBV6-1 and TRBJ1-1; D gene uncertain. The CDR3 is made up of 14 amino acids. Germline CDR1 is MNHNS and CDR2 is SASEGT. Trimming pared 2 bases from V and 6 bases from J, leaving 13 bases between. The CDR3: CASSEPPPGAEAFF. The DNA of the CDR3 is TGTGCCAGCAGTGAACCGCCACCGGGCGCTGAAGCTTTCTTT.

The gene calls are TRBV27 and TRBJ1-1; D not resolved. The germline V gene has CDR1 MNHEY and CDR2 SMNVEV (reference sequence). There are 16 residues in the CDR3. The V end lost 2 bases, the J end lost 5 bases, and 18 bases lay between the germline ends. CDR3 bases: TGTGCCAGCAGTTTAGCCTCGGTTTCGCTCGGGACTGAAGCTTTCTTT. The encoded protein is CASSLASVSLGTEAFF.

In its sample, this clonotype was seen a few times. The chain couples TRBV7-9 to TRBJ2-3, with D unclear. The V and J ends lost 1 base and 0 bases respectively, with 11 bases between them. The length of the CDR3 is 16 residues. Germline V gene lookup returns CDR1 SEHNR and CDR2 FQNEAQ (reference sequence). For the CDR3, the DNA is TGTGCCAGCAGCTTAGATCCAGGTGGTAGCACAGATACGCAGTATTTT. Amino acids: CASSLDPGGSTDTQYF.

This clonotype was counted only a few times. This sequence may be a read error, since a much larger clone differs from it by one base. The V and J genes are TRBV5-1 and TRBJ2-3, with 13 bases fitting TRBD2. After removal of 0 bases from V and 6 bases from J, the junction contained 4 bases not matched to a gene. Germline V lookup: CDR1 SGHRS, CDR2 YFSETQ. This CDR3 is built from 16 residues. CDR3 amino acids: CASSLGALAGGDTQYF. CDR3 in DNA: TGCGCCAGCAGCTTGGGTGCACTAGCGGGAGGGGATACGCAGTATTTT.

The CDR3 region is CASSSAGTSGRQETQYF. Here the CDR3 DNA reads TGTGCCAGCAGTTCCGCCGGGACTAGCGGACGTCAAGAGACCCAGTACTTC. This chain uses TRBV6-6 with TRBJ2-4, with TRBD2 matching 11 bases. The J call may be incorrect, as the DNA end agrees better with TRBJ2-5. Germline V gene lookup returns CDR1 MNHNY and CDR2 SVGAGI (reference sequence). The CDR3 extends over 17 amino acids.